The 20 T cell receptor beta chains below were found in one sample sequenced in a study of T-cell memory formation after mild COVID-19. From the 5' RACE reads, TCRdb called clonotypes with MiXCR, one entry per CDR3 protein. The sample records about 420,000 distinct CDR3 sequences, around a quarter being singletons. The sequenced sample was PBMCs or a T cell subset sorted from them (not recorded which). Source of these receptors: an adult woman who had mild COVID-19 (a few samples of this study predate the infection). Cell type and time point are not known.

The CDR3 sequence is CASSLAGITYNEQFF. The CDR3, as DNA: TGTGCCAGCAGCTTAGCGGGTATAACCTACAATGAGCAGTTCTTC. This chain connects TRBV7-6 to TRBJ2-1; D is undetermined. Germline V CDR1 and CDR2: SGHVS, FNYEAQ. This CDR3 spans 15 amino acids. Trimming cost V 0 bases and J 2 bases, with 8 bases left between them.

Only a few counts were recorded for this clonotype. The CDR3 DNA reads TGTGCCACCAGTGATTCTAGCGGGTCGGGGGAGCAGTACTTC. It translates to CATSDSSGSGEQYF. The gene calls are TRBV24-1 and TRBJ2-7, with TRBD2 matching over 8 bases. This CDR3 region has 14 residues. In germline, CDR1 is KGHDR, CDR2 SFDVKD. J gave up 7 bases and V 2 bases, and 6 bases lay outside the gene matches.

Only a few counts were recorded for this clonotype. The chain combines TRBV19 with TRBJ1-1; a weak D match, TRBD1 (5 bases). Trimming removed 2 bases at V and 5 bases at J, with 9 bases between. This CDR3 has 13 amino acids. The germline V gene encodes CDR1 LNHDA and CDR2 SQIVND (reference sequence). The CDR3 sequence: CASSIQGGTEAFF. DNA for the CDR3: TGTGCCAGTAGTATACAGGGTGGTACTGAAGCTTTCTTT.

Only a few counts were recorded for this clonotype. V is TRBV20-1 and J is TRBJ2-7, with TRBD2 matching 8 bases. Losses at the gene ends were 5 bases for V and 3 bases for J; bases not matched to a gene: 6. The CDR3 sequence is 13 residues long. Germline V gives CDR1 DFQATT, CDR2 SNEGSKA (reference sequence). The CDR3 is CSAVHSGNYEQYF. In nucleotides, the CDR3 is TGCAGTGCTGTACATAGCGGGAACTACGAGCAGTACTTC.

The chain is built from TRBV7-3 and TRBJ1-2; perhaps TRBD1 as D (5 bases). Trimming took 0 bases from V and 7 from J, leaving 12 bases between them. The germline V gene has CDR1 SGHTA and CDR2 FQGTGA. The CDR3 spans 14 residues. The CDR3 protein is CASSLTGQGRGYTF. CDR3 DNA: TGTGCCAGCAGCTTAACAGGGCAGGGACGTGGCTACACCTTC.

The chain joins TRBV20-1 to TRBJ1-1; D is possibly TRBD1 (6 bases). The length of the CDR3 is 14 residues. In germline, CDR1 is DFQATT, CDR2 SNEGSKA (reference sequence). V was shortened by 6 bases and J by 5 bases, with 19 bases between the two germline ends. The CDR3 is CSANREVRSTEAFF. The CDR3, as DNA: TGCAGTGCCAACAGGGAAGTCCGGAGTACTGAAGCTTTCTTT.

V gene TRBV5-1 combines with J gene TRBJ2-7, with TRBD2 as a possible D gene (6 bases). V lost 0 bases, J lost 4 bases, and 14 bases lay in between. Germline V gene data show CDR1 as SGHRS and CDR2 as YFSETQ. The length of the CDR3 is 15 residues. CDR3 coding DNA: TGCGCCAGCAGCTTGGAGGGACTGCCGGTGTACGAGCAGTACTTC. Protein sequence: CASSLEGLPVYEQYF.

V gene TRBV12-3 or TRBV12-4 combines with J gene TRBJ1-6, with 7 bases that match TRBD1. The CDR3 covers 14 residues. Germline trimming cut 5 bases from V and 7 bases from J; bases unmatched to any gene: 5. CDR3 region: CASSGDRVNSPLHF. CDR3 DNA sequence: TGTGCCAGCAGTGGTGACAGGGTCAATTCACCCCTCCACTTT.

V usage is TRBV7-9 and J usage is TRBJ2-5; 8 nucleotides agree with TRBD1. Germline V lookup: CDR1 SEHNR, CDR2 FQNEAQ (reference sequence). J gave up 8 bases and V 6 bases, and 14 bases lay outside the gene matches. This CDR3 comprises 15 residues. CDR3 amino acids: CASRRDRGPLDTQYF. The CDR3 DNA follows: TGTGCCAGCAGACGAGACAGGGGACCCTTGGATACCCAGTACTTC. The variable domain in full, with the rest retrieved from reference TRBV7-9 and TRBJ2-5, is DTGVSQNPRHKITKRGQNVTFRCDPISEHNRLYWYRQTLGQGPEFLTYFQNEAQLEKSRLLSDRFSAERPKGSFSTLEIQRTEQGDSAMYLCASRRDRGPLDTQYFGPGTRLLVL.

This chain links TRBV4-1 with TRBJ1-1; 7 bases align to TRBD1. Germline V gives CDR1 MGHRA, CDR2 YSYEKL. V was clipped by 1 base and J by 1 base; unmatched bases: 6. The CDR3 covers 16 residues. CDR3 protein: CASSQALRGKNTEAFF. The CDR3 DNA sequence: TGCGCCAGCAGCCAAGCCCTCAGGGGGAAGAACACTGAAGCTTTCTTT.

The chain carries TRBV3-1 and TRBJ2-2; D is unresolved. Germline CDR1 is LGHDT and CDR2 is YNNKEL (reference sequence). This CDR3 is built from 14 residues. V lost 6 bases to trimming and J lost 0 bases, with 8 bases between them. The DNA for the CDR3 is TGTGCCAGCAGACCTTACGCGAACACCGGGGAGCTGTTTTTT. This codes for CASRPYANTGELFF.

V gene TRBV10-3 combines with J gene TRBJ2-5; D call uncertain. V lost 5 bases to trimming and J lost 0 bases, with 1 base between them. CDR1 and CDR2 from the germline V gene are ENHRY and SYGVKD. This CDR3 comprises 11 residues. The CDR3 DNA sequence: TGTGCCATCAGTCACCAAGAGACCCAGTACTTC. Translating it yields CAISHQETQYF.

The chain recombines TRBV7-8 with TRBJ2-3; D remains ambiguous. The CDR3 totals 12 residues. V was pared by 1 base and J by 7 bases, with 6 bases between. Germline lookup yields CDR1 SGHVS and CDR2 FQNEAQ. The CDR3 protein is CASSLDRNTQYF. Written as DNA, the CDR3 is TGTGCCAGCAGCTTAGATCGCAATACGCAGTATTTT.

This clonotype was recorded at least ten times. The rearrangement uses TRBV11-2 and TRBJ2-2, with TRBD2 identical over 10 bases. V lost 7 bases, J lost 6 bases, and 8 bases stayed unmatched. The CDR3 has 15 amino acids. Germline V gives CDR1 SGHAT, CDR2 FQNNGV. DNA for the CDR3: TGTGCCAGCACGCGAGCGGGGGGGCGCCCCGGGGAGCTGTTTTTT. This codes for CASTRAGGRPGELFF. Supplemented by reference TRBV11-2 and TRBJ2-2, the full variable domain reads EAGVAQSPRYKIIEKRQSVAFWCNPISGHATLYWYQQILGQGPKLLIQFQNNGVVDDSQLPKDRFSAERLKGVDSTLKIQPAKLEDSAVYLCASTRAGGRPGELFFGEGSRLTVL.

This clonotype showed up many times. Here the CDR3 DNA reads TGTGCCAGCAGTCTCGGACAGATCTCCTACGAGCAGTACTTC. This codes for CASSLGQISYEQYF. The rearrangement uses TRBV12-3 or TRBV12-4 and TRBJ2-7, with D perhaps matching TRBD1 (6 bases). V was clipped by 5 bases and J by 0 bases, with 11 bases between them. The CDR3 has 14 residues.

V usage is TRBV7-6 and J usage is TRBJ2-7; 8 nucleotides match TRBD1. Looked up from germline, CDR1 is SGHVS and CDR2 is FNYEAQ. This CDR3 spans 15 amino acids. Trimming removed 1 base from V and 0 bases from J; junction bases left unmatched: 2. The CDR3 DNA reads as TGTGCCAGCAGCTTAGACGGGACAGGCTCCTACGAGCAGTACTTC. Translating it yields CASSLDGTGSYEQYF.

The chain couples TRBV5-5 to TRBJ2-4; 7 bases fit TRBD1. Germline CDR1 SGHKS, CDR2 YYEKEE (reference sequence). Unmatched junction bases numbered 9, after V lost 3 bases and J lost 0 bases. The CDR3 loop spans 17 amino acids. The DNA of the CDR3 is TGTGCCAGCAGCTCGTTGACAGGGAACCTAGCCAAAAACATTCAGTACTTC. This encodes CASSSLTGNLAKNIQYF.

The rearrangement joins TRBV25-1 to TRBJ2-3, with D perhaps matching TRBD1 or TRBD2 (6 bases each). Trimming removed 10 bases at V and 0 bases at J, with 14 bases between. The CDR3 has 14 residues. Germline V gene lookup returns CDR1 MGHDK and CDR2 SYGVNS. DNA of the CDR3: TGTGCCACCATGGGGGGCGGGAGCACAGATACGCAGTATTTT. It is translated as CATMGGGSTDTQYF.

This clonotype has only a few counts. The chain carries TRBV5-1 and TRBJ2-1, with 7 bases matching TRBD2. The CDR3 totals 16 residues. CDR1 is SGHRS and CDR2 is YFSETQ in the germline V gene. J gave up 2 bases and V 0 bases, and 5 bases lay outside the gene matches. The CDR3, as DNA: TGCGCCAGCAGCTTGGAGGCGGGAGCGGCCTACAATGAGCAGTTCTTC. It is translated as CASSLEAGAAYNEQFF. Looking up the rest from reference TRBV5-1 and TRBJ2-1 gives the full variable domain: KAGVTQTPRYLIKTRGQQVTLSCSPISGHRSVSWYQQTPGQGLQFLFEYFSETQRNKGNFPGRFSGRQFSNSRSEMNVSTLELGDSALYLCASSLEAGAAYNEQFFGPGTRLTVL.

This chain links TRBV20-1 with TRBJ2-4, with TRBD1 matching 8 bases. Germline V gene data show CDR1 as DFQATT and CDR2 as SNEGSKA (reference sequence). This CDR3 is built from 11 residues. Trimming took 3 bases from V and 12 from J; bases not matched to a gene: 4. CDR3 bases: TGCAGTGCTAGGGGAGACAGGGGTCAGTACTTC. This sequence encodes CSARGDRGQYF.